This TCR beta chain was found in a study of OX40 agonist ivuxolimab in advanced cancers. Repertoires were generated with immunoSEQ multiplex PCR, while TCRdb's copy carries only in-frame clones and drops some. The table includes about 95,000 clones, roughly nine tenths detected once. The clonotype comes from an adult with an advanced solid tumor such as melanoma, head and neck, liver or kidney cancer. Sequenced material: CD4+ or CD8+ T cells sorted from blood, taken in a trial of the OX40 agonist ivuxolimab.

The CDR3, as DNA: TGCGCCAGCAGCGGAGGGTCGATGGGGACCCACGAGCAGTACTTC. As protein: CASSGGSMGTHEQYF. This chain links TRBV5-1 with TRBJ2-7, with a tentative D call TRBD2 (6 bases). Looked up from germline, CDR1 is SGHRS and CDR2 is YFSETQ. CDR3 length: 15 amino acids. V was clipped by 4 bases and J by 5 bases, with 19 bases between them.